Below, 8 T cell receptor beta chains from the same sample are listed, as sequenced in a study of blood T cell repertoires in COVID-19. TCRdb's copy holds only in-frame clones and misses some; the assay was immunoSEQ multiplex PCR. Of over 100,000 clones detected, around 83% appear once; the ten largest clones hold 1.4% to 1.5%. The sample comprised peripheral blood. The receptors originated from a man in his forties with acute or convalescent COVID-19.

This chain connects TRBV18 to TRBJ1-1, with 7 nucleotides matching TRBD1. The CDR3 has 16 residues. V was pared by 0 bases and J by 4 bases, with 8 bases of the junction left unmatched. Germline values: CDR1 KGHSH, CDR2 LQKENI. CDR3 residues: CASSPPKGAGVTEAFF. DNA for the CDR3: TGTGCCAGCTCACCACCGAAGGGGGCTGGGGTCACTGAAGCTTTCTTT.

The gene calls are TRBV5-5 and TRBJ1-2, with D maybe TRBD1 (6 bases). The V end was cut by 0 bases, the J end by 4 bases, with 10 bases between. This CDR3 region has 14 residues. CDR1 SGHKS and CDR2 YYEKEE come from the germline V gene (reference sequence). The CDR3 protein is CASSLDGQPYGYTF. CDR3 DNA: TGTGCCAGCAGCTTGGACGGACAGCCCTATGGCTACACCTTC.

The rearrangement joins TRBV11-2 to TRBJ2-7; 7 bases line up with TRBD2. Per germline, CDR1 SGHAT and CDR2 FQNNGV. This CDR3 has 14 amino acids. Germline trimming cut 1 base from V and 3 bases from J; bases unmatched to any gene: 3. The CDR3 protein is CASSLGGDYYEQYF. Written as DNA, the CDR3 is TGTGCCAGCAGCTTAGGAGGGGACTACTACGAGCAGTACTTC.

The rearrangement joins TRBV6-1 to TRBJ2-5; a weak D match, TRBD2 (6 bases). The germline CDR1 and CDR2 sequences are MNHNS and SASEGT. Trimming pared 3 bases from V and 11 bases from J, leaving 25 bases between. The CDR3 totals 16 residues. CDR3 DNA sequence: TGTGCCAGCAGTGACCCCCGGGACTCAACGGTGGGGTTTCAGTACTTC. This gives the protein CASSDPRDSTVGFQYF.

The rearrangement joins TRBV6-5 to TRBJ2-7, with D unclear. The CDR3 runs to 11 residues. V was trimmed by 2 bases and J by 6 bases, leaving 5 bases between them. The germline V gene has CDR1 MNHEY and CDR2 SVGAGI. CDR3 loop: CASSYGPEQYF. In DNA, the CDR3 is TGTGCCAGCAGTTACGGGCCCGAGCAGTACTTC.

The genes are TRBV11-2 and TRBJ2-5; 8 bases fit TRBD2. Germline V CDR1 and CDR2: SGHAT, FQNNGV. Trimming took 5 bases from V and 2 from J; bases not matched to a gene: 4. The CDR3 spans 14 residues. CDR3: CASSPSGSQETQYF. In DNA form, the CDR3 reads TGTGCCAGCAGCCCGAGCGGGAGTCAAGAGACCCAGTACTTC.

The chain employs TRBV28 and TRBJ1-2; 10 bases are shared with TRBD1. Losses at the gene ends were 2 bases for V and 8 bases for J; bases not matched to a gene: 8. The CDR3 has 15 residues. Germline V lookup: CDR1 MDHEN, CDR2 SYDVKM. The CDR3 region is CASSLLSDRGWGYTF. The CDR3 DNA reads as TGTGCCAGCAGTTTACTCTCGGACAGGGGGTGGGGCTACACCTTC.

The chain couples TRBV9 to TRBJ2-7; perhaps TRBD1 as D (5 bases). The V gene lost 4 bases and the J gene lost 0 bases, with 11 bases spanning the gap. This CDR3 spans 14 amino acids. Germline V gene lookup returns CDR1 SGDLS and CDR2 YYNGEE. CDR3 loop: CASSRAGPSYEQYF. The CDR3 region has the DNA TGTGCCAGCAGCAGGGCAGGGCCCTCCTACGAGCAGTACTTC.